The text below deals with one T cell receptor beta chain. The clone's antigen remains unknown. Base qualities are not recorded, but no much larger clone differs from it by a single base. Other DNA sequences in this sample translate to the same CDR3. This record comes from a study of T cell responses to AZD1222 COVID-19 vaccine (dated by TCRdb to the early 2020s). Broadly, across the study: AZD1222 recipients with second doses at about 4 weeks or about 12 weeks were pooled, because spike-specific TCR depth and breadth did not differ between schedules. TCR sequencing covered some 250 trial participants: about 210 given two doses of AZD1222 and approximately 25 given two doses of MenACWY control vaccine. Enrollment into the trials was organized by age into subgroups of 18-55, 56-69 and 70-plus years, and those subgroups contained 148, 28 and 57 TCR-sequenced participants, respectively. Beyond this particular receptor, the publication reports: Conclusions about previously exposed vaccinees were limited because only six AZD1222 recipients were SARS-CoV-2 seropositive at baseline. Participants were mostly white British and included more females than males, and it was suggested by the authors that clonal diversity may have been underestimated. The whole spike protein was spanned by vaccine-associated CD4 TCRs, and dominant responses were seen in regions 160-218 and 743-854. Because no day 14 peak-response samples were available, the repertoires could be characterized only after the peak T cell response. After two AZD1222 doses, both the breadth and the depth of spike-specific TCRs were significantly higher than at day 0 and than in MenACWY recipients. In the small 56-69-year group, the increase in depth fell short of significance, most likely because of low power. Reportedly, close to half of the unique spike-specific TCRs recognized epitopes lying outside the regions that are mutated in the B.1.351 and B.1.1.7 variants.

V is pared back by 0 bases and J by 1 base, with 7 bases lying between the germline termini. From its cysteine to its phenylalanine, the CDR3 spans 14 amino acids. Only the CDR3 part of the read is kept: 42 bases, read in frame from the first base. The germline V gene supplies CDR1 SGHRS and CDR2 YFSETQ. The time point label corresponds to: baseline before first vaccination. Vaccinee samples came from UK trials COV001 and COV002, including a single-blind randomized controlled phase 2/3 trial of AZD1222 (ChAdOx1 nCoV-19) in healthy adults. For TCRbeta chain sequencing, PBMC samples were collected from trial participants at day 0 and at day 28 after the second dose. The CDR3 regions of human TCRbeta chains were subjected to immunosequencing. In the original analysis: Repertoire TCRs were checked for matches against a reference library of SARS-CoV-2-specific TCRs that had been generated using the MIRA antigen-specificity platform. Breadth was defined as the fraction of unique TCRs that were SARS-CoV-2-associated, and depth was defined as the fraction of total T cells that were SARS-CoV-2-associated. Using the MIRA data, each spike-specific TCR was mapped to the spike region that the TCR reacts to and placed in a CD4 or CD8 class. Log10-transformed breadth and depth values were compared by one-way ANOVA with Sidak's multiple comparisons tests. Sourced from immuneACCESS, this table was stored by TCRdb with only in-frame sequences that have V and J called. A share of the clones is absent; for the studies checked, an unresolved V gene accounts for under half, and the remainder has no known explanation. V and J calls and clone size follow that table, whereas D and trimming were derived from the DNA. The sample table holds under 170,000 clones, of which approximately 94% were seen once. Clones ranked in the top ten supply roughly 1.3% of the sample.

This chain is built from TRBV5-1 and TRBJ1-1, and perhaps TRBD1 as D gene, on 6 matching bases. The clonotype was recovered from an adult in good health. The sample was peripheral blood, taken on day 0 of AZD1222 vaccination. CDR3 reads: CASSLVGGNTEAFF. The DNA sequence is TGCGCCAGCAGCTTGGTAGGGGGGAACACTGAAGCTTTCTTT.